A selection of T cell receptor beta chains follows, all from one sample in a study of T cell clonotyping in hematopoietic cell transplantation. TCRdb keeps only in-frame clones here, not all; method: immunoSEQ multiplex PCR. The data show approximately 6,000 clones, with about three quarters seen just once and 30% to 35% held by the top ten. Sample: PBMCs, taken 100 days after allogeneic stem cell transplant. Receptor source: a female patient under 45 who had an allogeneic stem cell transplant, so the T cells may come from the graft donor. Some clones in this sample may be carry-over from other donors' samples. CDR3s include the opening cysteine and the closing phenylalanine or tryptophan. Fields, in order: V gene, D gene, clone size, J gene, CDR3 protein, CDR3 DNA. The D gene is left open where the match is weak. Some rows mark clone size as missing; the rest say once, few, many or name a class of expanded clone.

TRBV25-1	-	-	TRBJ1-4	CASSESKGRQKLFF	TGTGCCAGCAGTGAATCGAAGGGGCGACAGAAACTGTTTTTT
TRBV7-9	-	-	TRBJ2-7	CASSLGGSRSEQYF	TGTGCCAGCAGCTTAGGCGGAAGCCGTAGCGAGCAGTACTTC
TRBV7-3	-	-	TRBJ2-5	CASSLSYKETQYF	TGTGCCAGCAGCTTAAGCTACAAAGAGACCCAGTACTTC
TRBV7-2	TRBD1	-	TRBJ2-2	CASSNLGQGAGELFF	TGTGCCAGCAGCAACTTGGGACAGGGGGCCGGGGAGCTGTTTTTT
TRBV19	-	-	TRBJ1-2	CASSSETGYGYTF	TGTGCCAGTAGTTCCGAGACAGGCTATGGCTACACCTTC
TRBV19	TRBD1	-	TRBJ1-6	CAGSSRQGLGSPLHF	TGTGCCGGTAGTTCCAGACAGGGTCTCGGCTCACCCCTCCACTTT
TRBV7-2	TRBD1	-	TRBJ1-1	CASRPGQGGRAFF	TGTGCCAGCAGGCCGGGACAGGGCGGGCGGGCTTTCTTT
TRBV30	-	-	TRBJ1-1	CAWKLPGIISEAFF	TGTGCCTGGAAATTACCCGGGATCATCTCTGAAGCTTTCTTT
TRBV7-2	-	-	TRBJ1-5	CASSFTLRSTPQHF	TGTGCCAGCAGCTTTACTTTAAGGAGCACGCCCCAGCATTTT
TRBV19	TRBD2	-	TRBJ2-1	CASTMTSGDYNEQFF	TGTGCCAGTACCATGACTAGCGGGGATTACAATGAGCAGTTCTTC
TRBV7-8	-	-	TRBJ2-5	CASSLGTSWETQYF	TGTGCCAGCAGCTTGGGAACCTCATGGGAGACCCAGTACTTC
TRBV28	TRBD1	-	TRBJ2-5	CASSLTGGMETQYF	TGTGCCAGCAGTTTGACAGGGGGCATGGAGACCCAGTACTTC
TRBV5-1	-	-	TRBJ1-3	CASSLGTDSGNTIYF	TGCGCCAGCAGCTTGGGGACGGATTCTGGAAACACCATATATTTT
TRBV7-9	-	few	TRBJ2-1	CASSLVTNYYNEQFF	TGTGCCAGCAGCTTAGTTACCAACTACTACAATGAGCAGTTCTTC